This T cell receptor (beta chain) was documented in a study of blood T cell repertoires in COVID-19. V shed 2 bases and J 0 bases; nucleotides not matched to a gene: 5. Germline CDR1 is SGHRS and CDR2 is YFSETQ. The CDR3 extends over 18 amino acids. Sequencing used immunoSEQ multiplex PCR; TCRdb keeps in-frame clones, though not all of them. The data show 95,000 to 100,000 clones, about 89% seen once. The clonotype comes from a woman in her twenties or thirties with acute or convalescent COVID-19. Sequencing was done on a sample of peripheral blood. The chain uses TRBV5-1 and TRBJ2-6; 10 positions agree with TRBD2. CDR3 sequence: CASSLNSGGSSGANVLTF. The DNA for the CDR3 is TGCGCCAGCAGCTTAAATAGCGGGGGGTCCTCTGGGGCCAACGTCCTGACTTTC.